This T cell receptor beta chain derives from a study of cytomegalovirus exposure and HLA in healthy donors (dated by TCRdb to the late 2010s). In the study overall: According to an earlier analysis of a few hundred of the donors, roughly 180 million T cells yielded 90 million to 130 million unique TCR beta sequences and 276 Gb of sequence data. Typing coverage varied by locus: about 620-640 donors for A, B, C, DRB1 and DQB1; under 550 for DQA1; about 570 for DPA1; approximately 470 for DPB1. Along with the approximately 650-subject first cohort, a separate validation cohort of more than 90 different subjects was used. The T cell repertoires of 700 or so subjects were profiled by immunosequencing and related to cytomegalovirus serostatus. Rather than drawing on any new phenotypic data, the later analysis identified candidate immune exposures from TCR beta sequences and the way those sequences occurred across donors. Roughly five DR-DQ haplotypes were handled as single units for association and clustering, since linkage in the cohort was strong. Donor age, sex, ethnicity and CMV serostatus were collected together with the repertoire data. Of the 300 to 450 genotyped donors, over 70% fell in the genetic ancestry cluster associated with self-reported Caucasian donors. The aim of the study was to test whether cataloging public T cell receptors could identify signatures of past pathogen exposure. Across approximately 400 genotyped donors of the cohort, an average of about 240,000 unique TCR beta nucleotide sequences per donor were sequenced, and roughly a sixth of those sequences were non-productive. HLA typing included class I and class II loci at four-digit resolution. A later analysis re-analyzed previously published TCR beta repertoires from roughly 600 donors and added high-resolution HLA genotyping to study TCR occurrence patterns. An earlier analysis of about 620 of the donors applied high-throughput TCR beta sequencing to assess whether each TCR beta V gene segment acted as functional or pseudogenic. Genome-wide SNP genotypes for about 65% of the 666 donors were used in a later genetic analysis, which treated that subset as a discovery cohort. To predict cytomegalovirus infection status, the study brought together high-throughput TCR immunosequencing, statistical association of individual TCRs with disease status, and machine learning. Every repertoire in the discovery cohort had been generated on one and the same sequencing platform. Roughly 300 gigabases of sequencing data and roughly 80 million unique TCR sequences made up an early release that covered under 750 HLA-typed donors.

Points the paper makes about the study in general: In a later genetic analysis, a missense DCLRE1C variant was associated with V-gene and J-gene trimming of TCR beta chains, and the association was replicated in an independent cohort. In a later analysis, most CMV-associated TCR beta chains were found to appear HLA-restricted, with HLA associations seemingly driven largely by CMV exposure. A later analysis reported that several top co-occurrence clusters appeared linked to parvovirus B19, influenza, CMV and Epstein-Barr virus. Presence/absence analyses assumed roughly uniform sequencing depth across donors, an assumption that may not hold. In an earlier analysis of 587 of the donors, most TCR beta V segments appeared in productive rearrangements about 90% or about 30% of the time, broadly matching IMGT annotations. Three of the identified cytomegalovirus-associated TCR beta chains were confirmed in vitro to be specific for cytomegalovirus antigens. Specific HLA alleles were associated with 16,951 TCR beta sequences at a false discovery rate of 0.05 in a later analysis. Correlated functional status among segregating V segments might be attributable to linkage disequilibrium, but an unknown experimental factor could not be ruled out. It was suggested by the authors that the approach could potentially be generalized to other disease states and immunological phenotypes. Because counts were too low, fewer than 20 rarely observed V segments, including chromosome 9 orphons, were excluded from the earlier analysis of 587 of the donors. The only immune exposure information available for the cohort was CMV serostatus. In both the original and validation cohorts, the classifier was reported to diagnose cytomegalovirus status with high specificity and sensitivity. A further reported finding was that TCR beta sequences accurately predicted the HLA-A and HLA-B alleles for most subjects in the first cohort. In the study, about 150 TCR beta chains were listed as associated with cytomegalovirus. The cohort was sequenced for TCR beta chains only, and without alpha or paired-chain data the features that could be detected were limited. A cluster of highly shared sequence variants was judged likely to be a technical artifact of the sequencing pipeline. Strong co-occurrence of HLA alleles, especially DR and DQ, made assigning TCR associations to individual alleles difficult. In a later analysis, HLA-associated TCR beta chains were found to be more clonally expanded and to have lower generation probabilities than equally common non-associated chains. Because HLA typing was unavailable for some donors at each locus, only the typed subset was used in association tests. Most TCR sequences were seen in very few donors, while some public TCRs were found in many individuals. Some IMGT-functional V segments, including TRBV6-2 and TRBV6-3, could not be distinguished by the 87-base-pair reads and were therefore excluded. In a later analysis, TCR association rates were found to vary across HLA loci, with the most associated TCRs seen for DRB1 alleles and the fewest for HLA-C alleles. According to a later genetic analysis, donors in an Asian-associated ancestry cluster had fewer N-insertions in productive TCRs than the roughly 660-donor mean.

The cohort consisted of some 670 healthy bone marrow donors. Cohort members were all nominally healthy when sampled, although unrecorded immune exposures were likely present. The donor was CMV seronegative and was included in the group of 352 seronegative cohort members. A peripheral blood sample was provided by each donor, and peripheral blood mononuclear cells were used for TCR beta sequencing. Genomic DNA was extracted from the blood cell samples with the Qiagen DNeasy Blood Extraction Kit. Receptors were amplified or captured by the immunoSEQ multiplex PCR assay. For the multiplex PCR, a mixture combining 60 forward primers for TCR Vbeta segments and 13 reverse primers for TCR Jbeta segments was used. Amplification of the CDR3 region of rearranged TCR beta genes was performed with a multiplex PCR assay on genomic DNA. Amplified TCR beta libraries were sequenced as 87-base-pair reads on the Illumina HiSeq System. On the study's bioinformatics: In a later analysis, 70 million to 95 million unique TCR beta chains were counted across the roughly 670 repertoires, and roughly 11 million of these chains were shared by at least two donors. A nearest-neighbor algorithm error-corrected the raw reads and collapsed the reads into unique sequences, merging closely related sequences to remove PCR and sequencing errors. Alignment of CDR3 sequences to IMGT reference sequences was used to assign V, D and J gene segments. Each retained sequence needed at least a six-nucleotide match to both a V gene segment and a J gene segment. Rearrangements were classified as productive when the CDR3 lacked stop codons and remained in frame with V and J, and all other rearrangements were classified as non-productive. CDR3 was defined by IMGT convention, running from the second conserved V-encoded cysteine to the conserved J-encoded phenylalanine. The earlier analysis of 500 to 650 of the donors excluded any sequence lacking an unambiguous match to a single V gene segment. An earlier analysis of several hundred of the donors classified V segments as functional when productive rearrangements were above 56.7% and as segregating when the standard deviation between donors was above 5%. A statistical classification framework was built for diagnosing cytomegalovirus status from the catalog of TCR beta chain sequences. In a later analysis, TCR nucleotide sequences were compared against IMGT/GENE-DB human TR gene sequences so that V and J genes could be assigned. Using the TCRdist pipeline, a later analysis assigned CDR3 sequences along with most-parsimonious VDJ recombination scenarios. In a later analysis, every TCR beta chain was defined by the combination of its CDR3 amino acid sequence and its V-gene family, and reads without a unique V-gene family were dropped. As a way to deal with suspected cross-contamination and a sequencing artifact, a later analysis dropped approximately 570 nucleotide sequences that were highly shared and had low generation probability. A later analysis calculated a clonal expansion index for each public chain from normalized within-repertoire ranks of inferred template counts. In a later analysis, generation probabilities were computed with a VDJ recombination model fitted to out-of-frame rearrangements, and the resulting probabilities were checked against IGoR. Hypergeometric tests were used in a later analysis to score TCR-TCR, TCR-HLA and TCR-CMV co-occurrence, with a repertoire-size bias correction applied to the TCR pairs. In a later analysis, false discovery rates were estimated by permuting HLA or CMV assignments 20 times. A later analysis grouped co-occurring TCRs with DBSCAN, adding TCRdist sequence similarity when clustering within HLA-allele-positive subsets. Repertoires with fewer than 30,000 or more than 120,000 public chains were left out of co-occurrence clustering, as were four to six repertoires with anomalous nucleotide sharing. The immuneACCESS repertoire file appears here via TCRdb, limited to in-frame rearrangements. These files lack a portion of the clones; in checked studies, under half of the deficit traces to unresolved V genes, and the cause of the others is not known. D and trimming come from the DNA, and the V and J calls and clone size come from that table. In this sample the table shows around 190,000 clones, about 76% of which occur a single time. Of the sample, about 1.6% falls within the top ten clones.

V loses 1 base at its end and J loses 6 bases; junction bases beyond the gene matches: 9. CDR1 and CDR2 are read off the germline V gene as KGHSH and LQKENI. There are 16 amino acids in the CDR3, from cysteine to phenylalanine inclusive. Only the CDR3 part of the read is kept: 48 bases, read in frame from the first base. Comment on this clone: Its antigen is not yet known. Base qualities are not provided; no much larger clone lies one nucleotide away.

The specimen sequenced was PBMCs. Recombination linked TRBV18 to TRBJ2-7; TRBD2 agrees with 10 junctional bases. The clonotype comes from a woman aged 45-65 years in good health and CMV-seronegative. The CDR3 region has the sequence CASSPRSGRAGVEQYF. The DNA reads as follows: TGTGCCAGCTCACCACGGAGCGGGAGGGCCGGAGTCGAGCAGTACTTC.